The entry below gives a single T cell receptor beta chain sequence along with its context. These data are taken from a study of blood T cell repertoires in COVID-19. Germline values: CDR1 ENHRY, CDR2 SYGVKD. This CDR3 spans 15 amino acids. V lost 5 bases and J lost 8; bases outside the gene matches: 7. Sequencing was performed with immunoSEQ multiplex PCR; in TCRdb, only in-frame clones are kept and a portion is missing. The table lists 200,000 to 250,000 clones, less than 90% of them singletons. The rearrangement links TRBV10-3 to TRBJ1-6; TRBD1 matches at 9 bases. What was sequenced was PBMCs or T cells enriched from blood (not recorded which). This TCR derives from a woman in her fifties or sixties in a cohort exposed to, infected with or recovered from COVID-19 (not recorded which). The CDR3 reads CAISSKGQGDSPLHF. The CDR3 DNA is TGTGCCATCAGTTCCAAGGGACAGGGTGATTCACCCCTCCACTTT.